This is a list of T cell receptor beta chains from one sample in a study of CD8 T cells in ankylosing spondylitis. One entry per CDR3 protein, called by TCRdb with MiXCR from the 5' RACE reads. Among about 340,000 distinct CDR3 sequences listed, approximately 15% were seen once. The sample comprised blood, either unsorted or a sorted T cell fraction (not recorded which). These receptors were collected from a male donor with ankylosing spondylitis or in good health (not recorded which). The CDR3 runs from the conserved cysteine through the conserved F or W. The order of the fields is D gene, V gene, J gene, CDR3 length, clone size, CDR3 DNA, CDR3 protein. D genes are given only for firm matches. For some rows the clone size is stated as once, few or many, or as a class when expanded; others skip it.

D gene: TRBD2; V gene: TRBV5-6; J gene: TRBJ2-3; CDR3 length: 16; clone size: few; CDR3 DNA: TGTGCCAGCAGCGTGGGACTAGCGGTTAGCACAGATACGCAGTATTTT; CDR3 protein: CASSVGLAVSTDTQYF
D gene: -; V gene: TRBV29-1; J gene: TRBJ2-7; CDR3 length: 12; clone size: -; CDR3 DNA: TGCAGCGCTACAGGGGAGGCCTACGAGCAGTACTTC; CDR3 protein: CSATGEAYEQYF
D gene: -; V gene: TRBV20-1; J gene: TRBJ2-3; CDR3 length: 13; clone size: few; CDR3 DNA: TGCAGTGCTAGTTGGACCGGAACAGATACGCAGTATTTT; CDR3 protein: CSASWTGTDTQYF
D gene: -; V gene: TRBV6-2/TRBV6-3; J gene: TRBJ1-1; CDR3 length: 17; clone size: -; CDR3 DNA: TGTGCCAGCAGTTATTCCCATGGGCAGACCAGGAACACTGAAGCTTTCTTT; CDR3 protein: CASSYSHGQTRNTEAFF
D gene: -; V gene: TRBV11-3; J gene: TRBJ2-3; CDR3 length: 15; clone size: few; CDR3 DNA: TGTGCCAGCACCTCAGGAGTGGTTCGGACAGATACGCAGTATTTT; CDR3 protein: CASTSGVVRTDTQYF
D gene: -; V gene: TRBV12-3/TRBV12-4; J gene: TRBJ1-2; CDR3 length: 13; clone size: many; CDR3 DNA: TGTGCCAGCAGTAGAGATCAAGTCTATGGCTACACCTTC; CDR3 protein: CASSRDQVYGYTF
D gene: -; V gene: TRBV27; J gene: TRBJ2-2; CDR3 length: 18; clone size: -; CDR3 DNA: TGTGCCAGCAGTTTAAGACCCCTTACGGGGGGCAACACCGGGGAGCTGTTTTTT; CDR3 protein: CASSLRPLTGGNTGELFF
D gene: -; V gene: TRBV12-3/TRBV12-4; J gene: TRBJ1-3; CDR3 length: 14; clone size: few; CDR3 DNA: TGTGCCAGCAGTCGTCTTAACCCTGGAAACACCATATATTTT; CDR3 protein: CASSRLNPGNTIYF
D gene: -; V gene: TRBV5-1; J gene: TRBJ1-5; CDR3 length: 15; clone size: few; CDR3 DNA: TGCGCCAGCCGCTCCGGCCCGGAATCTTATCAGCCCCAGCATTTT; CDR3 protein: CASRSGPESYQPQHF
D gene: TRBD2; V gene: TRBV4-2; J gene: TRBJ2-5; CDR3 length: 17; clone size: -; CDR3 DNA: TGTGCCAGCAGCCACGGGACTAGCGGGAGGAGAGGAGAGACCCAGTACTTC; CDR3 protein: CASSHGTSGRRGETQYF